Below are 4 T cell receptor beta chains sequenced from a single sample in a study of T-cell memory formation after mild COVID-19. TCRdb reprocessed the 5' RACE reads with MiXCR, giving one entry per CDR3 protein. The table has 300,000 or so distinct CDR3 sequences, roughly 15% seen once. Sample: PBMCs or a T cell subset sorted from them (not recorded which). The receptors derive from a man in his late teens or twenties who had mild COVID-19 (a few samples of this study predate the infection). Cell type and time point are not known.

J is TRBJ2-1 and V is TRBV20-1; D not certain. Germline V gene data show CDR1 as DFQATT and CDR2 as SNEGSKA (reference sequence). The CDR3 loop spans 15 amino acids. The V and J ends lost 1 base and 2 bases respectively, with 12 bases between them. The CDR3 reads CSARVGGHTYNEQFF. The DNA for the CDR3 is TGCAGTGCTAGAGTTGGTGGGCACACCTACAATGAGCAGTTCTTC.

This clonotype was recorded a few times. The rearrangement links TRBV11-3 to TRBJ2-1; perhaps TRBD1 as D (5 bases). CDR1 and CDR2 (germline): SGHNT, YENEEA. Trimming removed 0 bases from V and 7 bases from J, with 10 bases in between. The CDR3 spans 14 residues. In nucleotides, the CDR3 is TGTGCCAGCAGCTTAGAAGGGGCGGCAAATGAGCAGTTCTTC. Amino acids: CASSLEGAANEQFF. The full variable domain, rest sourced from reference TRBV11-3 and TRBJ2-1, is EAGVVQSPRYKIIEKKQPVAFWCNPISGHNTLYWYLQNLGQGPELLIRYENEEAVDDSQLPKDRFSAERLKGVDSTLKIQPAELGDSAVYLCASSLEGAANEQFFGPGTRLTVL.

CDR3 region: CATSRARAGGKYEQYF. CDR3 nucleotide sequence: TGTGCCACCAGCAGAGCCCGGGCAGGGGGAAAGTACGAGCAGTACTTC. V and J are TRBV15 and TRBJ2-7; 7 bases are shared with TRBD1. In germline, CDR1 is LNHNV, CDR2 YYDKDF (reference sequence). Trimming removed 1 base from V and 4 bases from J; junction bases left unmatched: 10. The CDR3 is 16 amino acids.

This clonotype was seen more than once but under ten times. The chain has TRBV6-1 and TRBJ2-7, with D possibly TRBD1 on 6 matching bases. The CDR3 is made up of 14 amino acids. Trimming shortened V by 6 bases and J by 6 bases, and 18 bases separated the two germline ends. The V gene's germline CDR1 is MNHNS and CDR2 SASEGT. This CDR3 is CASREQGNGLEQYV. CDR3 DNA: TGTGCCAGCAGGGAACAGGGAAATGGTCTCGAGCAGTACGTC.